One and the same sample provided the 15 T cell receptor beta chains below, sequenced in a study of radiation and T cells in renal cell carcinoma. Only in-frame clones appear in the TCRdb table, and some are missing; sequencing was by immunoSEQ multiplex PCR. This table has around 100,000 clones, more than 65% appearing once. Noted time point: blood 4 weeks post-SBRT, at nephrectomy. Indicated treatment: 15 Gy SBRT to primary tumor, nephrectomy 4 weeks later. Here the sequenced sample was blood, taken from a patient whose treatment included radiotherapy and nephrectomy. These TCRs come from a man between 60 and 70 years old with renal cell carcinoma.

The rearrangement uses TRBV4-1 and TRBJ2-3; D remains unclear. This CDR3 spans 11 amino acids. V gave up 6 bases and J gave up 5 bases, with 6 bases separating them. Germline CDR1 and CDR2: MGHRA and YSYEKL. The CDR3 reads CASRIGDTQYF. Written as DNA, the CDR3 is TGCGCCAGCAGAATAGGAGATACGCAGTATTTT.

This chain links TRBV10-1 with TRBJ2-3, with D uncertain. This CDR3 has 14 amino acids. Trimming removed 8 bases at V and 3 bases at J, with 15 bases between. CDR1 is WNHNN, CDR2 SYGVQD, per germline (reference sequence). The chain's CDR3 is CASSRSLKTDTQYF. CDR3 bases: TGCGCCAGCTCTAGGTCCCTAAAGACAGATACGCAGTATTTT.

V usage is TRBV19 and J usage is TRBJ2-2; D remains ambiguous. The CDR3 contains 14 residues. Germline CDR1 LNHDA, CDR2 SQIVND (reference sequence). V lost 7 bases to trimming and J lost 1 base, with 10 bases between them. This CDR3 reads CASTPDRNTGELFF. CDR3 coding DNA: TGTGCCAGTACCCCAGACCGGAACACCGGGGAGCTGTTTTTT.

This clone was observed many times. The chain is built from TRBV7-2 and TRBJ1-2, with D unclear. The germline V gene has CDR1 SGHTA and CDR2 FQGNSA. Trimming took 0 bases from V and 2 from J, leaving 10 bases between them. This CDR3 region has 15 residues. CDR3 DNA sequence: TGTGCCAGCAGCTTAGCAGGAACGGCGAACTATGGCTACACCTTC. Protein product: CASSLAGTANYGYTF.

The sample holds a few counts of this clone. The rearrangement uses TRBV29-1 and TRBJ2-7, with D possibly being TRBD1 (6 bases). This CDR3 has 14 residues. Between the trimmed V and J ends, which lost 4 bases and 2 bases, there was a span of 15 bases. CDR1 is SQVTM and CDR2 is ANQGSEA in the germline V gene. The DNA of the CDR3 is TGCAGCGTTGCCACAGGGAGAGTAACCTACGAGCAGTACTTC. It specifies CSVATGRVTYEQYF.

The rearrangement joins TRBV30 to TRBJ2-2, with a possible D match to TRBD2 (6 bases). Deletions cut 4 bases from V and 4 bases from J, with 22 bases between. The CDR3 extends over 17 amino acids. CDR1 GTSNPN and CDR2 SVGIG come from the germline V gene (reference sequence). The CDR3 is CAWTSPTGVIGTGELFF. CDR3 sequence (DNA): TGTGCCTGGACCTCCCCTACGGGAGTAATTGGCACCGGGGAGCTGTTTTTT.

DNA of the CDR3: TGTGCCAGCGCGGGACTAGCGGGGACCGGGGAGCTGTTTTTT. It specifies CASAGLAGTGELFF. The genes are TRBV9 and TRBJ2-2; 13 nucleotides align to TRBD2. Germline V gene data show CDR1 as SGDLS and CDR2 as YYNGEE. The junction had 2 bases not matched to a gene; V was cut back by 7 bases and J by 5 bases. The CDR3 has 14 amino acids.

The V gene is TRBV5-8, the J gene TRBJ1-5, with a possible D match to TRBD1 (6 bases). The CDR3 consists of 15 residues. From germline, CDR1 is SGHTS and CDR2 YDEGEE. The V and J ends lost 0 bases and 6 bases respectively, with 13 bases between them. This CDR3 is CASSLGGRGSQPQHF. The CDR3, as DNA: TGTGCCAGCAGCTTGGGGGGGCGCGGCAGTCAGCCCCAGCATTTT.

The chain employs TRBV10-3 and TRBJ2-7; D unresolved. Germline values: CDR1 ENHRY, CDR2 SYGVKD. V lost 2 bases and J 3 bases, leaving 8 bases between the germline ends. The CDR3 sequence is 13 residues long. In DNA, the CDR3 is TGTGCCATCAGTGAGGGGCTTAACTACGAGCAGTACTTC. Its protein is CAISEGLNYEQYF.

This chain links TRBV5-1 with TRBJ1-2; TRBD1 aligns across 10 bases. Looked up from germline, CDR1 is SGHRS and CDR2 is YFSETQ. The CDR3 runs 16 residues. V lost 4 bases to trimming and J lost 6 bases; unmatched junction nucleotides: 12. Here the CDR3 DNA reads TGCGCCAGCAGCCCCCGGACAGGGGGAAAGTCGGATGGCTACACCTTC. Its protein is CASSPRTGGKSDGYTF.

The V gene is TRBV2, the J gene TRBJ2-1; 9 positions agree with TRBD2. This CDR3 has 16 residues. Trimming cost V 6 bases and J 5 bases; bases outside gene matches: 11. Germline CDR1 SNHLY, CDR2 FYNNEI. The CDR3 DNA reads as TGTGCCAGCAGGGACTTAAGCGGGAGGCCTAACAATGAGCAGTTCTTC. Its translation: CASRDLSGRPNNEQFF.

This clone appeared once. V usage is TRBV27 and J usage is TRBJ2-7; D perhaps matches TRBD1 (5 bases). Germline-derived CDR1 and CDR2 are MNHEY and SMNVEV (reference sequence). Trimming left V 2 bases short and J 6 bases short, with 14 bases between. This CDR3 region has 14 residues. CDR3 DNA: TGTGCCAGCAGTTTAGCCGCAGGGTACAGCGAGCAGTACTTC. This encodes CASSLAAGYSEQYF.

The V and J genes are TRBV18 and TRBJ2-1; possibly TRBD2 for D (5 bases). The CDR3 runs to 15 residues. Germline V CDR1 and CDR2: KGHSH, LQKENI. V was pared by 3 bases and J by 10 bases, with 19 bases between. The CDR3 coding sequence is TGTGCCAGCTCACCCTTTGTGGGAGAGACGGGAGAGCAGTTCTTC. This encodes CASSPFVGETGEQFF.

This clone was observed a single time. V usage is TRBV4-3 and J usage is TRBJ1-5, with a possible D match to TRBD1 (6 bases). The CDR3 runs to 15 residues. Per the germline V gene, CDR1 is LGHNA and CDR2 is YSLEER. Trimming left V 0 bases short and J 6 bases short, with 12 bases between. CDR3 nucleotides: TGCGCCAGCAGCCAAGATGGCAGGGGATTTCAGCCCCAGCATTTT. Protein product: CASSQDGRGFQPQHF.

The chain employs TRBV7-9 and TRBJ2-7; 10 nucleotides line up with TRBD1. V dropped 0 bases and J dropped 3; count of bases not matched to a gene: 8. Per the germline V gene, CDR1 is SEHNR and CDR2 is FQNEAQ (reference sequence). The CDR3 sequence is 17 residues long. The CDR3 region is CASSLASAGTGDYEQYF. The CDR3 nucleotides read TGTGCCAGCAGCTTAGCGTCCGCTGGGACAGGGGACTACGAGCAGTACTTC.